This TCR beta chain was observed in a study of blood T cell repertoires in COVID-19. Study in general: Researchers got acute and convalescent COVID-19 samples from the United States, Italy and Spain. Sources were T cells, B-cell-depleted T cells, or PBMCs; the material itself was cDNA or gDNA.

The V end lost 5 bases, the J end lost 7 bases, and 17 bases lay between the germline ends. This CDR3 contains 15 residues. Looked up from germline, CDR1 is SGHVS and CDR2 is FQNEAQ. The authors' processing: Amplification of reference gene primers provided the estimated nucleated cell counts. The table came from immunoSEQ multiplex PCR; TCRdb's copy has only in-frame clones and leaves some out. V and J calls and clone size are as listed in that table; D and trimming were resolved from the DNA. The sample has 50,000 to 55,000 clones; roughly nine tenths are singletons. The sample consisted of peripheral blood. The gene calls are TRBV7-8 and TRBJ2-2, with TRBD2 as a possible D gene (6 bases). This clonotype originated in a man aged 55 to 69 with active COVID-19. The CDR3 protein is CASSIPISGVGELFF. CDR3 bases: TGTGCCAGCAGCATCCCCATCTCGGGGGTCGGGGAGCTGTTTTTT.